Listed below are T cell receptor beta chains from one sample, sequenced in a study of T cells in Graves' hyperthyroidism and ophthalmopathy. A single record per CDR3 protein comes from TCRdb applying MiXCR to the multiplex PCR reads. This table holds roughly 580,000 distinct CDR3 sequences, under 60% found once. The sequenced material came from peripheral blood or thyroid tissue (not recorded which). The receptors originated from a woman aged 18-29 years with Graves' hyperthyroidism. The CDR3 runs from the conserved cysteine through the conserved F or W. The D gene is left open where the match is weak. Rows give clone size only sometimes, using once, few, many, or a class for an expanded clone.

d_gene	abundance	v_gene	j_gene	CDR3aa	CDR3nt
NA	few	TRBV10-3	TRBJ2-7	CASSPGYAAYEQYF	TGTGCCAGCAGTCCAGGGTATGCGGCCTACGAGCAGTACTTC
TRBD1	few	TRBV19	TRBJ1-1	CASSIDGQGTNTEAFF	TGTGCCAGTAGTATAGATGGACAGGGAACGAACACTGAAGCTTTCTTT
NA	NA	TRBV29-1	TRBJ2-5	CSVERQGKKTQYF	TGCAGCGTTGAAAGGCAGGGGAAAAAGACCCAGTACTTC
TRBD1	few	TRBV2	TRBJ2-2	CASSPRQGAWTGELFF	TGTGCCAGCAGTCCTCGACAGGGGGCTTGGACCGGGGAGCTGTTTTTT
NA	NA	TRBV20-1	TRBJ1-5	CSASIPQSSNQPQHF	TGCAGTGCTAGTATCCCCCAGTCTAGCAATCAGCCCCAGCATTTT
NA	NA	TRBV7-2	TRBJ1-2	CASSPHPDSYGYTF	TGTGCCAGCAGCCCCCACCCGGACAGCTATGGCTACACCTTC
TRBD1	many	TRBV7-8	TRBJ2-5	CASSFDRGRGETQYF	TGTGCCAGCAGCTTTGACAGGGGGCGGGGAGAGACCCAGTACTTC
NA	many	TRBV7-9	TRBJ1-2	CASSSILGAADGYTF	TGTGCCAGCAGCTCCATTCTGGGGGCAGCGGATGGCTACACCTTC
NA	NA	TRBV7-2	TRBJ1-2	CASSPTLGRGYTF	TGTGCCAGCAGCCCAACACTGGGGCGCGGCTACACCTTC
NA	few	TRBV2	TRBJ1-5	CASSYPGSNQPQHF	TGTGCCAGCAGTTACCCCGGGAGCAATCAGCCCCAGCATTTT
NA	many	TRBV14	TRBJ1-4	CASSQDRGYEKLFF	TGTGCCAGCAGCCAAGACCGCGGGTATGAAAAACTGTTTTTT
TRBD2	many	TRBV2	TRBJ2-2	CASSELAGGPDGELFF	TGTGCCAGCAGTGAACTAGCGGGAGGGCCCGATGGGGAGCTGTTTTTT
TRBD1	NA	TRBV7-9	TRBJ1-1	CASSSRQGTEAFF	TGTGCCAGCAGCTCGAGACAGGGCACTGAAGCTTTCTTT
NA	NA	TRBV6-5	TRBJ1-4	CATSYFGGLGEKLFF	TGTGCCACCTCTTACTTCGGGGGGCTAGGGGAAAAACTGTTTTTT
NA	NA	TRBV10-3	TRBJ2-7	CAISSFGYEQYF	TGTGCCATCAGTTCCTTTGGTTACGAGCAGTACTTC
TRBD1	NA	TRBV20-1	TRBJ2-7	CSARDSDRGQYEQYF	TGCAGTGCTAGAGATTCGGACAGGGGGCAGTACGAGCAGTACTTC
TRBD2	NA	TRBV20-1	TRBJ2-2	CSASDLAGDTGELFF	TGCAGTGCTAGTGATCTAGCGGGAGACACCGGGGAGCTGTTTTTT
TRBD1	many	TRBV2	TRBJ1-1	CASSSRTGGFTEAFF	TGTGCCAGCAGTTCCCGGACAGGGGGCTTCACTGAAGCTTTCTTT
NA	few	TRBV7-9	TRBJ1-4	CASRGREESNEKLFF	TGTGCCAGCAGAGGGCGCGAGGAGAGCAATGAAAAACTGTTTTTT
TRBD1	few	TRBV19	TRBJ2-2	CASRPGQGYTGELFF	TGTGCCAGTAGGCCGGGACAGGGTTACACCGGGGAGCTGTTTTTT
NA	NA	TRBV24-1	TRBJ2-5	CATSYSQGRTETQYF	TGTGCCACCAGTTACTCTCAGGGTCGTACCGAGACCCAGTACTTC
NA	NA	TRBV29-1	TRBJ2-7	CSVDGGQSSYEQYF	TGCAGCGTTGACGGAGGACAGAGCTCCTACGAGCAGTACTTC
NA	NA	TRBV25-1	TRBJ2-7	CASSESQGDSSYEQYF	TGCGCCAGCAGTGAGTCTCAAGGGGATAGCTCCTACGAGCAGTACTTC
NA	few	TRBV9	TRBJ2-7	CASSVTGLRDEQYF	TGTGCCAGCAGCGTGACAGGCCTCCGTGACGAGCAGTACTTC
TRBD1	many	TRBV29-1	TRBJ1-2	CSVEDARGYGYTF	TGCAGCGTTGAAGATGCCAGGGGGTATGGCTACACCTTC
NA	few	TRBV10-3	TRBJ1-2	CATAESFSYGYTF	TGTGCCACCGCGGAGAGCTTTAGTTATGGCTACACCTTC
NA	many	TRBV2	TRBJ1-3	CASSEGFGRNTIYF	TGTGCCAGCAGTGAAGGGTTCGGACGGAACACCATATATTTT
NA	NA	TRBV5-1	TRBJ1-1	CASSLVGRGNAEAFF	TGCGCCAGCAGCTTGGTCGGTAGGGGGAACGCTGAAGCTTTCTTT
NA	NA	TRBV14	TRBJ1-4	CASSQYWGGGEKLFF	TGTGCCAGCAGCCAATACTGGGGGGGTGGCGAAAAACTGTTTTTT
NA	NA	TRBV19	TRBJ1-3	CAGSIWGNGNTIYF	TGTGCCGGTAGTATATGGGGGAACGGAAACACCATATATTTT
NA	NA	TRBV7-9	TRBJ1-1	CASSLQPPAGTEAFF	TGTGCCAGCAGCTTACAGCCCCCTGCGGGCACTGAAGCTTTCTTT
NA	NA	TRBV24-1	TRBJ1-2	CATSDFGADGYTF	TGTGCCACCAGTGATTTTGGAGCGGACGGCTACACCTTC
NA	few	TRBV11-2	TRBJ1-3	CASSLLGGLTGNTIYF	TGTGCCAGCAGCTTATTGGGGGGGCTAACTGGAAACACCATATATTTT
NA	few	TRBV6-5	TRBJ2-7	CASRRDGTLYEQYF	TGTGCCAGCAGACGGGACGGAACCCTTTACGAGCAGTACTTC
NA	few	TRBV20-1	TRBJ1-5	CSAFPPLGGNQPQHF	TGCAGTGCCTTCCCCCCACTCGGGGGCAATCAGCCCCAGCATTTT
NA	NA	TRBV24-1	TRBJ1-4	CATSDSREDEKLFF	TGTGCCACCAGTGATTCCCGGGAAGATGAAAAACTGTTTTTT
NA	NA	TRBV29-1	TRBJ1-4	CRGTNEKLFF	TGCAGGGGAACTAATGAAAAACTGTTTTTT
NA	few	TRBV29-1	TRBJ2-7	CSVDVTAISYEQYF	TGCAGCGTTGACGTAACAGCGATAAGCTACGAGCAGTACTTC
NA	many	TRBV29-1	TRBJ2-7	CSVAPSLAYEQYF	TGCAGCGTTGCCCCGTCCCTAGCATACGAGCAGTACTTC
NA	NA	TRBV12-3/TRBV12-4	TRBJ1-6	CASKRNRNSPLHF	TGTGCCAGCAAGAGGAACAGAAATTCACCCCTCCACTTT
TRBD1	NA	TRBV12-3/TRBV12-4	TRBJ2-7	CASSYTTGGEQYF	TGTGCCAGCAGTTACACGACAGGGGGCGAGCAGTACTTC
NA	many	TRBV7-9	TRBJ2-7	CASSETVAEQYF	TGTGCCAGCAGCGAGACCGTAGCAGAGCAGTACTTC
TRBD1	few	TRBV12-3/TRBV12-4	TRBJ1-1	CASSWGQGRAFF	TGTGCCAGCAGTTGGGGACAGGGGAGAGCTTTCTTT
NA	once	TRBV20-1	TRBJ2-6	CSVGRSGSGANVLTF	TGCAGTGTTGGCAGGTCCGGCTCTGGGGCCAACGTCCTGACTTTC
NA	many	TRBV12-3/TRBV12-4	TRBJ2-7	CASSFAGEQYF	TGTGCCAGCAGTTTTGCTGGTGAGCAGTACTTC
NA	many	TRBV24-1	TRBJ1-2	CATSAPSYGYTF	TGTGCCACCAGTGCCCCCAGCTATGGCTACACCTTC
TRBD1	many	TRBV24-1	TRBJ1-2	CATSWAGGYGYTF	TGTGCCACCAGTTGGGCAGGGGGCTATGGCTACACCTTC
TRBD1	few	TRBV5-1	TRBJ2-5	CASRVEGTGQETQYF	TGCGCCAGCAGGGTTGAAGGGACAGGCCAAGAGACCCAGTACTTC
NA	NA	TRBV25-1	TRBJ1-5	CASSESVLGETQHF	TGTGCCAGCAGTGAATCTGTGTTAGGGGAGACCCAGCATTTT
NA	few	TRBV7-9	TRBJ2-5	CASSPQPTRAVDQETQYF	TGTGCCAGCAGCCCCCAACCGACCAGGGCCGTCGACCAGGAGACCCAGTACTTC
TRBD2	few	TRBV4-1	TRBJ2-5	CASSQDPGGETQYF	TGCGCCAGCAGCCAAGATCCGGGGGGAGAGACCCAGTACTTC
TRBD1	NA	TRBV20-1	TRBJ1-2	CSARALDRGGDYTF	TGCAGTGCTAGAGCCCTGGACAGGGGAGGTGACTACACCTTC